A single sample gave rise to the 8 T cell receptor beta chains below, sequenced in a study of T-cell memory formation after mild COVID-19. From the 5' RACE reads, TCRdb called clonotypes with MiXCR, one entry per CDR3 protein. Seen here are roughly 130,000 distinct CDR3 sequences, about 5.9% observed once, and the top ten hold 2% to 2.5%. The sequenced sample consisted of PBMCs or a T cell subset sorted from them (not recorded which). All receptors come from an adult woman who had mild COVID-19 (a few samples of this study predate the infection). Cell type and time point are not known.

This clonotype was seen at least ten times. The gene calls are TRBV4-1 and TRBJ2-3; 13 positions match TRBD2. The V and J ends lost 1 base and 1 base, in that order; junction bases with no gene match: 5. The CDR3 length is 18 residues. Per the germline V gene, CDR1 is MGHRA and CDR2 is YSYEKL. CDR3 DNA sequence: TGCGCCAGCAGCCAAGGACTAGCGGGGGGCTGGGGCACAGATACGCAGTATTTT. It specifies CASSQGLAGGWGTDTQYF.

This sequence joins TRBV4-2 and TRBJ2-7; 8 nucleotides align to TRBD1. The CDR3 is made up of 14 amino acids. Germline trimming cut 0 bases from V and 6 bases from J; bases unmatched to any gene: 4. The germline V gene has CDR1 LGHNA and CDR2 YNFKEQ. The CDR3 here is CASSQEDRVGEQYF. The CDR3 DNA follows: TGTGCCAGCAGCCAAGAGGACAGGGTTGGCGAGCAGTACTTC.

The sample holds a few counts of this clonotype. The chain links TRBV6-1 to TRBJ1-5; no clear D gene. There are 12 residues in the CDR3. V was trimmed by 3 bases and J by 6 bases, leaving 6 bases between them. Germline loops: CDR1 MNHNS, CDR2 SASEGT. For the CDR3, the DNA is TGTGCCAGCAGTGATTGGGGTCAGCCCCAGCATTTT. Translated: CASSDWGQPQHF.

The J gene is TRBJ1-2, the V gene TRBV5-1; D is uncertain. V was shortened by 1 base and J by 3 bases, with 10 bases between the two germline ends. CDR3 length: 14 amino acids. Germline CDR1 is SGHRS and CDR2 is YFSETQ. The CDR3 coding sequence is TGCGCCAGCAGCTTGTTGGTCCAGGACTATGGCTACACCTTC. This sequence encodes CASSLLVQDYGYTF.

This clonotype was picked up a small number of times. The V gene is TRBV12-3 or TRBV12-4, the J gene TRBJ2-3; 12 nucleotides agree with TRBD2. This CDR3 has 16 amino acids. J was trimmed by 4 bases and V by 6 bases; bases with no gene match: 8. The CDR3 nucleotides read TGTGCCAGCAGCCCGTGGACTAGCGGGGCCCCAGATACGCAGTATTTT. Translation: CASSPWTSGAPDTQYF.

This clonotype came up a few times. The V and J genes are TRBV7-2 and TRBJ2-7, with a possible D match to TRBD2 (5 bases). V lost 4 bases and J 2 bases, leaving 9 bases between the germline ends. The CDR3 contains 13 residues. Germline values: CDR1 SGHTA, CDR2 FQGNSA. CDR3 protein: CASSSWTPYEQYF. The CDR3, as DNA: TGTGCCAGCAGCTCCTGGACTCCCTACGAGCAGTACTTC. Looking up the rest from reference TRBV7-2 and TRBJ2-7 gives the full variable domain: GAGVSQSPSNKVTEKGKDVELRCDPISGHTALYWYRQSLGQGLEFLIYFQGNSAPDKSGLPSDRFSAERTGGSVSTLTIQRTQQEDSAVYLCASSSWTPYEQYFGPGTRLTVT.

This clonotype was seen more than once but under ten times. This rearrangement joins TRBV20-1 to TRBJ1-1; a possible D gene is TRBD1 (5 bases). This CDR3 has 14 amino acids. Trimming removed 4 bases from V and 3 bases from J, with 15 bases in between. CDR1 is DFQATT and CDR2 is SNEGSKA in the germline V gene (reference sequence). CDR3 in amino acids: CSAKQMGVDTEAFF. CDR3 coding DNA: TGCAGTGCTAAACAGATGGGGGTGGACACTGAAGCTTTCTTT.

The table lists this clonotype with a few counts. V usage is TRBV29-1 and J usage is TRBJ2-2; unclear D gene. Per germline, CDR1 SQVTM and CDR2 ANQGSEA. V was pared by 5 bases and J by 4 bases, with 8 bases between. The CDR3 contains 12 residues. The CDR3 DNA follows: TGCAGCGTTCGGCAGACCACCGGGGAGCTGTTTTTT. Translating gives CSVRQTTGELFF.